The rows below give T cell receptor beta chains drawn from one sample of a study of blood T cells in healthy people across ages. Using its own MiXCR run on the 5' RACE reads, TCRdb lists one record per CDR3 protein. Altogether approximately 780,000 distinct CDR3 sequences are present, 20% to 30% being singletons, with the ten largest covering 3%. This sample also appeared in a second study, on T cells of mothers and their children.

Source material: blood. The origin of the receptors is a boy under 18 in good health. Each CDR3 is given with its conserved first and last residue. A D gene is named only where the DNA matches it firmly. Clone size is shown for a subset of rows, as once, few, many or a class of expanded clone.

abundance | j_gene | d_gene | v_gene | CDR3aa | CDR3nt
few | TRBJ2-1 | . | TRBV7-8 | CASSLEAGSKQFF | TGTGCCAGCAGCTTAGAAGCAGGATCAAAGCAGTTCTTC
. | TRBJ1-2 | . | TRBV24-1 | CATSEGRYGYTF | TGTGCCACCAGTGAAGGACGTTATGGCTACACCTTC
. | TRBJ1-4 | . | TRBV3-1 | CASSQAGTLSGKLFF | TGTGCCAGCAGCCAAGCGGGGACTCTAAGCGGAAAACTGTTTTTT
. | TRBJ1-6 | . | TRBV11-3 | CASSLGGSSPLHF | TGTGCCAGCAGCTTAGGGGGATCTTCACCCCTCCACTTT
. | TRBJ2-3 | TRBD1 | TRBV12-3/TRBV12-4 | CASRHRGQRTDTQYF | TGTGCCAGCAGGCACAGGGGGCAGAGGACAGATACGCAGTATTTT
few | TRBJ1-4 | . | TRBV30 | CAWSPRGSRREKLFF | TGTGCCTGGAGCCCACGGGGGTCTCGGAGAGAAAAACTGTTTTTT
. | TRBJ2-1 | TRBD2 | TRBV10-3 | CAIRTSGGDEQFF | TGTGCCATCAGGACTAGCGGGGGCGATGAGCAGTTCTTC
. | TRBJ2-1 | . | TRBV29-1 | CSVVRTSYNEQFF | TGCAGCGTGGTGCGGACCTCCTACAATGAGCAGTTCTTC
. | TRBJ1-2 | . | TRBV10-3 | CAISESEAERGGYTF | TGTGCCATCAGTGAGTCGGAAGCCGAGAGGGGTGGCTACACCTTC
. | TRBJ2-7 | . | TRBV12-3/TRBV12-4 | CASLLAATYEQYF | TGTGCCAGTCTACTCGCGGCCACCTACGAGCAGTACTTC
. | TRBJ2-5 | TRBD2 | TRBV5-1 | CASSPRTSGGAETQYF | TGCGCCAGCAGCCCGAGGACTAGCGGGGGGGCGGAGACCCAGTACTTC
few | TRBJ2-1 | TRBD2 | TRBV7-9 | CASSLNVAGIYNEQFF | TGTGCCAGCAGCTTAAATGTAGCGGGGATTTACAATGAGCAGTTCTTC
many | TRBJ1-2 | . | TRBV27 | CASSPGEGGYTF | TGTGCCAGCTCCCCGGGGGAGGGTGGCTACACCTTC
few | TRBJ2-6 | . | TRBV6-6 | CASSYRTEPSGANVLTF | TGTGCCAGCAGTTACCGCACAGAGCCCTCTGGGGCCAACGTCCTGACTTTC
. | TRBJ2-2 | . | TRBV25-1 | CASNLANTGELFF | TGTGCCAGCAACCTCGCGAACACCGGGGAGCTGTTTTTT
. | TRBJ2-1 | . | TRBV9 | CASSVDPGGQGHEQFF | TGTGCCAGCAGCGTAGACCCCGGGGGGCAAGGCCATGAGCAGTTCTTC
. | TRBJ2-6 | . | TRBV7-3 | CASSSTRAGSGANVLTF | TGTGCCAGCAGCTCGACACGGGCGGGGTCCGGGGCCAACGTCCTGACTTTC
. | TRBJ1-1 | TRBD1 | TRBV5-1 | CASSLRTGLMNTEAFF | TGCGCCAGCAGCCTACGGACAGGTTTGATGAACACTGAAGCTTTCTTT
few | TRBJ2-1 | . | TRBV7-9 | CASSLALRGAPRIYNEQFF | TGTGCCAGCAGCTTAGCCCTACGCGGGGCCCCTCGGATATACAATGAGCAGTTCTTC
. | TRBJ2-3 | . | TRBV7-8 | CASSLVGGRLPDTQYF | TGTGCCAGCAGCTTAGTCGGGGGAAGACTCCCAGATACGCAGTATTTT
. | TRBJ1-4 | TRBD1 | TRBV30 | CAWSADRDRKLFF | TGTGCCTGGAGTGCGGACAGGGACAGAAAACTGTTTTTT
few | TRBJ2-2 | . | TRBV7-2 | CASSLGLPNTGELFF | TGTGCCAGCAGCTTAGGCCTACCCAACACCGGGGAGCTGTTTTTT
. | TRBJ2-5 | TRBD2 | TRBV3-1 | CASSPIYSGLARRETQYF | TGTGCCAGCAGCCCTATATACTCGGGACTAGCCCGTCGAGAGACCCAGTACTTC
. | TRBJ1-5 | . | TRBV21-1 | CASSKVADQARIQPQHF | TGTGCCAGCAGCAAGGTGGCAGACCAAGCACGTATTCAGCCCCAGCATTTT
. | TRBJ1-6 | . | TRBV14 | CASSRRVDSPLHF | TGTGCCAGCAGCCGACGCGTCGATTCACCCCTCCACTTT
few | TRBJ1-2 | . | TRBV20-1 | CSARALYGYTF | TGCAGTGCTAGAGCCTTATATGGCTACACCTTC
. | TRBJ2-7 | TRBD1 | TRBV28 | CASKRGRNLGEQYF | TGTGCCAGCAAAAGGGGGCGGAACCTGGGGGAGCAGTACTTC
few | TRBJ2-7 | . | TRBV9 | CASSVGLSYEQYF | TGTGCCAGCAGTGTGGGACTCTCCTACGAGCAGTACTTC
. | TRBJ2-5 | TRBD1 | TRBV12-3/TRBV12-4 | CASSPPQQGPRETQYF | TGTGCCAGCAGTCCTCCCCAACAGGGGCCACGGGAGACCCAGTACTTC
few | TRBJ2-4 | . | TRBV2 | CASSEDPGPKNIQYF | TGTGCCAGCAGTGAAGACCCGGGGCCCAAAAACATTCAGTACTTC
. | TRBJ2-7 | . | TRBV12-3/TRBV12-4 | CASKDGTLLEQYF | TGTGCCAGTAAAGACGGGACCCTCCTCGAGCAGTACTTC
. | TRBJ1-4 | . | TRBV11-2 | CASSSHLLVQGKLFF | TGTGCCAGCAGCTCCCACCTTTTGGTGCAAGGAAAACTGTTTTTT
. | TRBJ2-3 | . | TRBV5-5 | CASSLAGSLPPRDTQYF | TGTGCCAGCAGCTTAGCAGGGAGTCTCCCTCCGAGGGATACGCAGTATTTT
many | TRBJ1-2 | . | TRBV6-2/TRBV6-3 | CASRDGRQLDGYTF | TGTGCCAGCAGAGACGGGAGACAGTTGGATGGCTACACCTTC
. | TRBJ2-1 | TRBD2 | TRBV25-1 | CASSVPGLAANEQFF | TGTGCCAGCAGCGTACCGGGACTAGCGGCGAATGAGCAGTTCTTC
. | TRBJ2-5 | TRBD2 | TRBV2 | CASDRAGNQETQYF | TGTGCCAGCGATAGAGCGGGGAACCAAGAGACCCAGTACTTC
. | TRBJ2-2 | TRBD2 | TRBV6-2/TRBV6-3 | CASSYPTSGGATGELFF | TGTGCCAGCAGTTACCCGACTAGCGGGGGGGCGACCGGGGAGCTGTTTTTT
. | TRBJ2-7 | . | TRBV9 | CASSVDGGPNYEQYF | TGTGCCAGCAGCGTAGATGGGGGTCCCAACTACGAGCAGTACTTC
few | TRBJ2-7 | TRBD2 | TRBV5-1 | CASSPASGVGGEQYF | TGCGCCAGCAGCCCGGCTAGCGGGGTCGGCGGCGAGCAGTACTTC
. | TRBJ2-3 | TRBD2 | TRBV12-3/TRBV12-4 | CASRGTKISTDTQYF | TGTGCCAGCAGGGGGACTAAGATAAGCACAGATACGCAGTATTTT
. | TRBJ2-1 | . | TRBV6-2/TRBV6-3 | CASTTPQGRNEQFF | TGTGCCAGCACCACACCGCAGGGGAGGAATGAGCAGTTCTTC
few | TRBJ2-1 | TRBD2 | TRBV3-1 | CASSLYSSGGGSNEQFF | TGTGCCAGCAGCCTCTACTCTAGCGGGGGCGGGAGCAATGAGCAGTTCTTC
few | TRBJ1-2 | TRBD1 | TRBV7-9 | CASTQGAASYYGYTF | TGTGCCAGCACCCAGGGGGCAGCCTCTTACTATGGCTACACCTTC
few | TRBJ2-3 | TRBD2 | TRBV7-3 | CASSRLAGGADTQYF | TGTGCCAGCAGCCGACTAGCGGGGGGCGCAGATACGCAGTATTTT
. | TRBJ1-2 | . | TRBV28 | CASSGGLDLNYGYTF | TGTGCCAGCAGCGGAGGGTTAGACCTTAACTATGGCTACACCTTC
. | TRBJ2-1 | TRBD2 | TRBV7-3 | CASSLTPGGRAGNEQFF | TGTGCCAGCAGCTTAACCCCGGGGGGGAGAGCAGGTAATGAGCAGTTCTTC
few | TRBJ2-5 | . | TRBV7-2 | CASSLTGRGPETQYF | TGTGCCAGCAGCTTAACGGGGCGAGGTCCAGAGACCCAGTACTTC
few | TRBJ2-1 | . | TRBV10-1 | CASSDSGGPYNEQFF | TGCGCCAGCAGTGATTCTGGGGGGCCCTACAATGAGCAGTTCTTC
. | TRBJ2-5 | TRBD2 | TRBV20-1 | CSARPTSAETQYF | TGCAGTGCTAGACCGACTAGCGCGGAGACCCAGTACTTC